Listed below are T cell receptor beta chains from one sample, sequenced in a study of blood T cell repertoires in COVID-19. Clones were sequenced by immunoSEQ multiplex PCR, and TCRdb holds only the in-frame ones, with some missing. The sample has about 320,000 clones, approximately 90% seen once. Material for sequencing was PBMCs or T cells enriched from blood (not recorded which). The receptors stem from a woman under 30 who had recovered from COVID-19. Both conserved end residues are part of each CDR3. A D gene is named only where the DNA matches it firmly. A clone size is listed for some rows: how often the clone was seen (once, few, many), or a class if it is expanded.

j_call v_call d_call clone_size cdr3_aa cdr3_nt
TRBJ2-3 TRBV7-2 - - CASSLGRPSHSGTDTQYF TGTGCCAGCAGCTTAGGGCGGCCTAGTCATTCGGGCACAGATACGCAGTATTTT
TRBJ1-2 TRBV28 TRBD1 - CASSLPGQGKTPFGYTF TGTGCCAGCAGTCTCCCCGGACAGGGGAAGACCCCCTTCGGCTACACCTTC
TRBJ1-2 TRBV5-6 TRBD1 - CASSSSDSQGDYGYTF TGTGCCAGCAGCTCTTCCGATTCCCAGGGGGACTATGGCTACACCTTC
TRBJ1-2 TRBV6-5 - - CASSRGRVYGYTF TGTGCCAGCAGTAGAGGCCGGGTCTATGGCTACACCTTC
TRBJ2-7 TRBV5-1 - - CASTLSNREPEQYF TGCGCCAGCACCCTGTCGAACAGGGAGCCCGAGCAGTACTTC
TRBJ1-2 TRBV3-1/TRBV3-2 TRBD1 - CASSPDVGTVVGYGYTF TGTGCCAGCAGCCCGGATGTAGGGACAGTGGTTGGGTATGGCTACACCTTC
TRBJ1-4 TRBV30 - - CAYTGWVSEKLFF TGTGCCTATACAGGGTGGGTTAGTGAAAAACTGTTTTTT
TRBJ1-3 TRBV28 - - CASSSPDRLMMDTIYF TGTGCCAGCAGTTCCCCGGACAGATTAATGATGGACACCATATATTTT
TRBJ1-1 TRBV20-1 TRBD1 - CSAEGGVEAFF TGCAGTGCTGAAGGGGGCGTAGAAGCTTTCTTT
TRBJ2-1 TRBV6-1 - - CASSERDTYNEQFF TGTGCCAGCAGTGAGCGTGACACGTACAATGAGCAGTTCTTC
TRBJ2-5 TRBV30 - - CAWSGQGTPYGPETQYF TGTGCCTGGAGTGGGCAGGGAACTCCCTATGGCCCTGAGACCCAGTACTTC
TRBJ2-3 TRBV5-1 - - CASSFGQGITDTQYF TGCGCCAGCAGCTTTGGCCAGGGGATCACAGATACGCAGTATTTT
TRBJ2-6 TRBV4-1 TRBD2 - CASSQPGLGLGSGANVLTF TGCGCCAGCAGCCAGCCCGGACTAGGACTGGGCTCTGGGGCCAACGTCCTGACTTTC
TRBJ2-7 TRBV28 - - CASATDRRDRYYEQYF TGTGCCAGTGCTACCGACCGGCGTGACAGGTACTACGAGCAGTACTTC
TRBJ1-2 TRBV27 TRBD1 - CASSFTGGNKDYGYTF TGTGCCAGCAGTTTTACAGGGGGCAATAAAGACTATGGCTACACCTTC
TRBJ2-7 TRBV5-1 TRBD1 - CASSLEAWTGDYEQYF TGCGCCAGCAGCTTGGAGGCGTGGACAGGGGACTACGAGCAGTACTTC
TRBJ2-2 TRBV11-3 TRBD2 - CASSYGLAGVGTGELFF TGTGCCAGCAGCTATGGACTAGCGGGAGTAGGAACCGGGGAGCTGTTTTTT
TRBJ2-7 TRBV7-2 - - CASSITGIYEQYF TGTGCCAGCAGTATTACAGGAATATACGAGCAGTACTTC
TRBJ2-1 TRBV15 - - CATSRADRQPLGNEQFF TGTGCCACCAGCAGGGCCGACCGACAGCCCTTGGGAAATGAGCAGTTCTTC
TRBJ2-3 TRBV6-5 - - CASRSSAYFTDTQYF TGTGCCAGCAGGAGTAGCGCCTATTTCACAGATACGCAGTATTTT
TRBJ1-5 TRBV23-1 - once CASSRDTNQPQHF TGCGCCAGCAGCCGGGACACTAATCAGCCCCAGCATTTT
TRBJ1-1 TRBV18 TRBD1 - CASSPLGTGGKNTEAFF TGTGCCAGCTCACCACTAGGGACAGGGGGGAAGAACACTGAAGCTTTCTTT
TRBJ2-3 TRBV5-4 TRBD2 - CASSIRLAGVSTDTQYF TGTGCCAGCAGCATCCGACTAGCGGGAGTGTCGACAGATACGCAGTATTTT
TRBJ1-6 TRBV5-3 - - CARSPNVPGAAPPLHF TGTGCCAGAAGCCCGAACGTGCCAGGGGCGGCGCCACCCCTCCACTTT
TRBJ1-1 TRBV25-1 - - CASSVQGGGAFF TGTGCCAGCAGTGTACAGGGTGGTGGAGCTTTCTTT
TRBJ2-7 TRBV28 - - CASRPPSETYEQYF TGTGCCAGCAGGCCCCCGAGCGAAACCTACGAGCAGTACTTC
TRBJ2-7 TRBV12-3/TRBV12-4 - - CASSPAGEQYF TGTGCCAGCAGCCCCGCGGGCGAGCAGTACTTC
TRBJ2-7 TRBV28 - - CASSLGGRLSYEQYF TGTGCCAGCAGTTTAGGCGGGCGGCTTTCCTACGAGCAGTACTTC
TRBJ1-6 TRBV20-1 - - CSASDGTFMSLHF TGCAGTGCTAGTGACGGGACATTTATGTCCCTCCACTTT
TRBJ2-3 TRBV28 TRBD2 - CASSLGLAGFTDTQYF TGTGCCAGCAGTTTGGGTCTAGCGGGATTCACAGATACGCAGTATTTT
TRBJ2-7 TRBV27 TRBD1 - CASRRTGSYEQYF TGTGCCAGCAGGCGGACAGGGTCCTACGAGCAGTACTTC
TRBJ1-1 TRBV20-1 TRBD1 - CSAKRGDRAFF TGCAGTGCAAAGCGGGGGGACAGGGCTTTCTTT